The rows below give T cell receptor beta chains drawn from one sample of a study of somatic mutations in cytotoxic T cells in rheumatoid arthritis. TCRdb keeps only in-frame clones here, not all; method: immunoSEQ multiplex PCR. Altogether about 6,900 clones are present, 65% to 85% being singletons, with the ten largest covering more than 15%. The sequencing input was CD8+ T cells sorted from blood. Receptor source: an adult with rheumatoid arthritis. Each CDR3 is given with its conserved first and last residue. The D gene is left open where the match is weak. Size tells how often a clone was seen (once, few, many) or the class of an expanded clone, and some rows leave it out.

CDR3nt: TGTGCCAGCAGCGCGCCGGGACAGGGGGTCGATGAGCAGTTCTTC
CDR3aa: CASSAPGQGVDEQFF
j_gene: TRBJ2-1
d_gene: TRBD1
abundance: .
v_gene: TRBV9

CDR3nt: TGTGCCAGCAGTTTGGGCGGGCGGGAGCTGTTTTTT
CDR3aa: CASSLGGRELFF
j_gene: TRBJ2-2
d_gene: .
abundance: few
v_gene: TRBV27

CDR3nt: TGTGCCAGCAGTGAGGACAGCTCTGGGGCCAACGTCCTGACTTTC
CDR3aa: CASSEDSSGANVLTF
j_gene: TRBJ2-6
d_gene: .
abundance: .
v_gene: TRBV6-4

CDR3nt: TGTGCCGAAACGGGGCCAGGCAAGAATGAGCAGTTCTTC
CDR3aa: CAETGPGKNEQFF
j_gene: TRBJ2-1
d_gene: .
abundance: .
v_gene: TRBV7-2

CDR3nt: TGCGCCAGCAGCCAAGTCTGGCGGGGGGGCGGCCCCCAGTATTTT
CDR3aa: CASSQVWRGGGPQYF
j_gene: TRBJ2-3
d_gene: TRBD2
abundance: .
v_gene: TRBV4-1

CDR3nt: TGTGCCAGCAGCTTAGACGGCGGATTGGGAGATACGCAGTATTTT
CDR3aa: CASSLDGGLGDTQYF
j_gene: TRBJ2-3
d_gene: .
abundance: .
v_gene: TRBV7-6

CDR3nt: TGCGCCAGCAGCCTGGGGCTTTACGAGCAGTACTTC
CDR3aa: CASSLGLYEQYF
j_gene: TRBJ2-7
d_gene: .
abundance: .
v_gene: TRBV5-1

CDR3nt: TGTGCCAGCAGAGCCAGCGGGGGGGCTAGGGAGACCCAGTACTTC
CDR3aa: CASRASGGARETQYF
j_gene: TRBJ2-5
d_gene: TRBD2
abundance: .
v_gene: TRBV2

CDR3nt: TGTGCCAGCTCACCCCGGGGACAGGGAACTGAAGCTTTCTTT
CDR3aa: CASSPRGQGTEAFF
j_gene: TRBJ1-1
d_gene: TRBD1
abundance: .
v_gene: TRBV18

CDR3nt: TGTGCCAGCAGTTACTTACAGGTTATTGATTCACCCCTCCACTTT
CDR3aa: CASSYLQVIDSPLHF
j_gene: TRBJ1-6
d_gene: .
abundance: .
v_gene: TRBV6-5

CDR3nt: TGTGCCAGCAGCCCCAATCCGGTATACGAGCAGTACTTC
CDR3aa: CASSPNPVYEQYF
j_gene: TRBJ2-7
d_gene: .
abundance: .
v_gene: TRBV7-6

CDR3nt: TGTGCCATCAGTGGGCTAGACACCTACGAGCAGTACTTC
CDR3aa: CAISGLDTYEQYF
j_gene: TRBJ2-7
d_gene: .
abundance: .
v_gene: TRBV10-3

CDR3nt: TGTGCCAGCAGCCCCGGACAGGGGACACCCCTCCACTTT
CDR3aa: CASSPGQGTPLHF
j_gene: TRBJ1-6
d_gene: TRBD1
abundance: few
v_gene: TRBV7-9

CDR3nt: TGTGCCAGCAGTTTATCGAGGGACAACAATGAGCAGTTCTTC
CDR3aa: CASSLSRDNNEQFF
j_gene: TRBJ2-1
d_gene: .
abundance: .
v_gene: TRBV27

CDR3nt: TGTGCCAGCTCACCGGACAGTCTCACCCTCCACTTT
CDR3aa: CASSPDSLTLHF
j_gene: TRBJ1-6
d_gene: .
abundance: .
v_gene: TRBV18

CDR3nt: TGTGCCATCGGTGGGACCGGGACAGGCTACAATGAGCAGTTCTTC
CDR3aa: CAIGGTGTGYNEQFF
j_gene: TRBJ2-1
d_gene: TRBD1
abundance: .
v_gene: TRBV10-3

CDR3nt: TGTGCCAGCAGCCCGGGACACTCCAATCAGCCCCAGCATTTT
CDR3aa: CASSPGHSNQPQHF
j_gene: TRBJ1-5
d_gene: .
abundance: .
v_gene: TRBV10-3

CDR3nt: TGCGCCAGCAGTGAGCGCACAGACTCTGGAAACACCATATATTTT
CDR3aa: CASSERTDSGNTIYF
j_gene: TRBJ1-3
d_gene: .
abundance: .
v_gene: TRBV10-2

CDR3nt: TGTGCCAGCAGGGGGTTGGGTACTAGTTTCGAGCAGTACTTC
CDR3aa: CASRGLGTSFEQYF
j_gene: TRBJ2-7
d_gene: .
abundance: .
v_gene: TRBV13

CDR3nt: TGTGCCAGCAGCGACAGGGTAAGCTCCTACGAGCAGTACTTC
CDR3aa: CASSDRVSSYEQYF
j_gene: TRBJ2-7
d_gene: TRBD1
abundance: once
v_gene: TRBV7-6

CDR3nt: TGCGCCAGCAGCCCGACTAGAAATATCGTAGATACGCAGTATTTT
CDR3aa: CASSPTRNIVDTQYF
j_gene: TRBJ2-3
d_gene: .
abundance: .
v_gene: TRBV5-1

CDR3nt: TGTGCCAGCAGCGTAGGCGGGTTTGACACCGGGGAGCTGTTTTTT
CDR3aa: CASSVGGFDTGELFF
j_gene: TRBJ2-2
d_gene: .
abundance: .
v_gene: TRBV9

CDR3nt: TGCGTCAGACCGACCGGTCCGTCTGGAAACACCATATATTTT
CDR3aa: CVRPTGPSGNTIYF
j_gene: TRBJ1-3
d_gene: .
abundance: .
v_gene: TRBV4-1

CDR3nt: TGCAGCGTAATACAGCCGGGCCTCGGCCCAGAGACCCAGTACTTC
CDR3aa: CSVIQPGLGPETQYF
j_gene: TRBJ2-5
d_gene: .
abundance: .
v_gene: TRBV29-1

CDR3nt: TGTGCCAGCAGCCCAGGGGTGAGCACCGGGGAGCTGTTTTTT
CDR3aa: CASSPGVSTGELFF
j_gene: TRBJ2-2
d_gene: .
abundance: few
v_gene: TRBV5-4

CDR3nt: TGTGCCAGCAGTCACTCGGCGGCCGCAGGGGACTATGGCTACACCTTC
CDR3aa: CASSHSAAAGDYGYTF
j_gene: TRBJ1-2
d_gene: .
abundance: .
v_gene: TRBV6-5

CDR3nt: TGTGCCAGCTCCCCGACCTCCTACAATGAGCAGTTCTTC
CDR3aa: CASSPTSYNEQFF
j_gene: TRBJ2-1
d_gene: .
abundance: .
v_gene: TRBV18

CDR3nt: TGTGCCAGCAGCGTTTCCGGGACGAGGGGCTACACCTTC
CDR3aa: CASSVSGTRGYTF
j_gene: TRBJ1-2
d_gene: .
abundance: .
v_gene: TRBV9

CDR3nt: TGCGCCAGCAGCCAGGGGAGGGGGAGGGGGGGCTACGAGCAGTACTTC
CDR3aa: CASSQGRGRGGYEQYF
j_gene: TRBJ2-7
d_gene: .
abundance: .
v_gene: TRBV4-1

CDR3nt: TGTGCCAGCAGCCGCGGTCGACTAGCGGGGGGAAACGAGCAGTACTTC
CDR3aa: CASSRGRLAGGNEQYF
j_gene: TRBJ2-7
d_gene: TRBD2
abundance: .
v_gene: TRBV27

CDR3nt: TGTGCCAGCAGCTTGAACGGGGAGCAGTTCTTC
CDR3aa: CASSLNGEQFF
j_gene: TRBJ2-1
d_gene: .
abundance: .
v_gene: TRBV7-9

CDR3nt: TGCAGCGTTGTAATTGGGGAGGGGACCCAGTACTTC
CDR3aa: CSVVIGEGTQYF
j_gene: TRBJ2-5
d_gene: TRBD2
abundance: .
v_gene: TRBV29-1

CDR3nt: TGTGCCAGCAGTTTACTTATGGGGGGTCACTACGAGCAGTACTTC
CDR3aa: CASSLLMGGHYEQYF
j_gene: TRBJ2-7
d_gene: .
abundance: .
v_gene: TRBV27

CDR3nt: TGTGCCAGCTGCGCTAGCTCACAAGATACGCAGTATTTT
CDR3aa: CASCASSQDTQYF
j_gene: TRBJ2-3
d_gene: .
abundance: .
v_gene: TRBV27

CDR3nt: TGTGCCAGCAGTTTAAGTTGGGGAAGCACAGATACGCAGTATTTT
CDR3aa: CASSLSWGSTDTQYF
j_gene: TRBJ2-3
d_gene: .
abundance: .
v_gene: TRBV27

CDR3nt: TGTGCCAGCAGCCGGACGGGCCATGGCTACACCTTC
CDR3aa: CASSRTGHGYTF
j_gene: TRBJ1-2
d_gene: .
abundance: .
v_gene: TRBV27

CDR3nt: TGCGCCAGCAGCTTCGGCACTGAAGCTTTCTTT
CDR3aa: CASSFGTEAFF
j_gene: TRBJ1-1
d_gene: .
abundance: once
v_gene: TRBV5-1